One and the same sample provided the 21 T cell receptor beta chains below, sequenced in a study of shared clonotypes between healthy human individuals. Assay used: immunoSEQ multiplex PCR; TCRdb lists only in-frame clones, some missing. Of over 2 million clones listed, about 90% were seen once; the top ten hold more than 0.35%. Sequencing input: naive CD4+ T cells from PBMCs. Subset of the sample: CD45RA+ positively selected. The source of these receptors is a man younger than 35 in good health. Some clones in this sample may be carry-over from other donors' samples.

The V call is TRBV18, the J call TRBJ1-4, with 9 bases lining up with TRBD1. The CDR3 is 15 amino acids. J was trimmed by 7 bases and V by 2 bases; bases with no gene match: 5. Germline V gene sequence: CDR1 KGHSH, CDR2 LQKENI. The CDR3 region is CASSPGGQGGEKLFF. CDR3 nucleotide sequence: TGTGCCAGCTCACCAGGGGGACAGGGCGGTGAAAAACTGTTTTTT.

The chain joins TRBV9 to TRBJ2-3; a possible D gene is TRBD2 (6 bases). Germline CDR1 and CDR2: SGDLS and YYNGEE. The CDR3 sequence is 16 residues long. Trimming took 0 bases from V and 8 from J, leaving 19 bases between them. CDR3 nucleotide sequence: TGTGCCAGCAGCGTAGCTTCGGAGGGGACGAGGAGTACGCAGTATTTT. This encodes CASSVASEGTRSTQYF.

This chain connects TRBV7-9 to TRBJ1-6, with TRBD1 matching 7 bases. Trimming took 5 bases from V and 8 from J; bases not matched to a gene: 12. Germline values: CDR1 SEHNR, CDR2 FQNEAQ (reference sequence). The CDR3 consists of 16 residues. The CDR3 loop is CASSPTGPGQDSPLHF. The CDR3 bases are TGTGCCAGCAGCCCCACGGGGCCAGGACAGGATTCACCCCTCCACTTT.

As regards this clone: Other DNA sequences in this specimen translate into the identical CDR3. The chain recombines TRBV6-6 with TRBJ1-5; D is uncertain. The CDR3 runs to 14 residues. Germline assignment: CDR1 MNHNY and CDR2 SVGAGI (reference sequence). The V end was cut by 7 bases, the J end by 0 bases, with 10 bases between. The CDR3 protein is CASTNSRSNQPQHF. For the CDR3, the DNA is TGTGCCAGCACCAATTCTCGTAGCAATCAGCCCCAGCATTTT.

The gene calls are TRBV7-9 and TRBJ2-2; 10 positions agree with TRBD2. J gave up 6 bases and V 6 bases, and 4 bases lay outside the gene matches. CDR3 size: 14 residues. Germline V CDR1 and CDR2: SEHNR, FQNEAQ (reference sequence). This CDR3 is CASRRAGGPGELFF. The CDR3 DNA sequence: TGTGCCAGCAGGAGAGCGGGAGGGCCCGGGGAGCTGTTTTTT.

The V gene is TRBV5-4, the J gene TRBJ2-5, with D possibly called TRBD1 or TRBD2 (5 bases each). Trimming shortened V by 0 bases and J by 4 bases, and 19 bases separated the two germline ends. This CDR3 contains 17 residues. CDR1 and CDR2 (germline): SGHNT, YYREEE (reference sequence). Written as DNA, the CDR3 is TGTGCCAGCAGCTTGGGTCCGGGACCCGCCGGCGGAGAGACCCAGTACTTC. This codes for CASSLGPGPAGGETQYF.

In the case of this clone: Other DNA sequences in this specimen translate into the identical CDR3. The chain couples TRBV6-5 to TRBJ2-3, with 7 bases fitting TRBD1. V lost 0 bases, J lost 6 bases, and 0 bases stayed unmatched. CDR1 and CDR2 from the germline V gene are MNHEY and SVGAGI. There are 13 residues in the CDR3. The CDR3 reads CASSYSTGDTQYF. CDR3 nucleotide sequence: TGTGCCAGCAGTTACTCGACAGGGGATACGCAGTATTTT.

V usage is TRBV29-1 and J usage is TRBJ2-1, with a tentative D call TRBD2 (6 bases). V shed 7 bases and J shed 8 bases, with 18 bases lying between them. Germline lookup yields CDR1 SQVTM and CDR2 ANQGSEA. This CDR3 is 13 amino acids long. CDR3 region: CSGREYLIDEQFF. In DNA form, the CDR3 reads TGCAGCGGCCGGGAGTATCTCATCGATGAGCAGTTCTTC.

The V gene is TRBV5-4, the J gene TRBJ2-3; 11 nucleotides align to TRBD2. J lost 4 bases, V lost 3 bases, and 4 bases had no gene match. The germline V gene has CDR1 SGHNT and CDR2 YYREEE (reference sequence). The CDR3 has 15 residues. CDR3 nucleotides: TGTGCCAGCAGCTCCCCGGGACTAGCGGCAGATACGCAGTATTTT. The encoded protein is CASSSPGLAADTQYF.

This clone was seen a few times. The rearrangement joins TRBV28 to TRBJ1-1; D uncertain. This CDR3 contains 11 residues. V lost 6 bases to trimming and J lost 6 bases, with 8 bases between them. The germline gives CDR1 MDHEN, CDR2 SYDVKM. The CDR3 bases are TGTGCCAGCAGGGAGGTCGCTGAAGCTTTCTTT. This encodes CASREVAEAFF. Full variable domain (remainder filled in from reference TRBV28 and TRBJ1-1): DVKVTQSSRYLVKRTGEKVFLECVQDMDHENMFWYRQDPGLGLRLIYFSYDVKMKEKGDIPEGYSVSREKKERFSLILESASTNQTSMYLCASREVAEAFFGQGTRLTVV.

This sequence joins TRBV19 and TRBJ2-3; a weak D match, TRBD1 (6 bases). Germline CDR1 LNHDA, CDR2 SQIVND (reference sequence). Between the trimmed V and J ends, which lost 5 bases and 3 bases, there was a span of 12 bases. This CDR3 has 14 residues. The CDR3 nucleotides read TGTGCCAGTAGTCCTCGGACAGTTACAGATACGCAGTATTTT. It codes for CASSPRTVTDTQYF.

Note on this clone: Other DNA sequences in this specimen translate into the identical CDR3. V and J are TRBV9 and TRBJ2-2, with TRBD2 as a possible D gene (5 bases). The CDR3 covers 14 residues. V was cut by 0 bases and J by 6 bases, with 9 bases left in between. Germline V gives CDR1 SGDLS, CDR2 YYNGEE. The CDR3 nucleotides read TGTGCCAGCAGCGTAGTAGGAGGACCCGGGGAGCTGTTTTTT. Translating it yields CASSVVGGPGELFF.

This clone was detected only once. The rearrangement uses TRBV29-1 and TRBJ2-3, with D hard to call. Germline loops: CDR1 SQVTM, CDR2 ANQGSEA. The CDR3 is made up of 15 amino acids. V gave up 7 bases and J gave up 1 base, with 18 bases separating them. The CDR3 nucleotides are TGCAGCGCCCAGAGAGGCCAGGATGGCACAGATACGCAGTATTTT. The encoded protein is CSAQRGQDGTDTQYF.

CDR3 DNA sequence: TGTGCCACCAAGTCCAGCTATGGCTACACCTTC. It translates to CATKSSYGYTF. The chain has TRBV6-5 and TRBJ1-2; no clear D. This CDR3 is 11 amino acids long. The V gene lost 10 bases and the J gene lost 4 bases, with 10 bases spanning the gap. Germline V gene sequence: CDR1 MNHEY, CDR2 SVGAGI.

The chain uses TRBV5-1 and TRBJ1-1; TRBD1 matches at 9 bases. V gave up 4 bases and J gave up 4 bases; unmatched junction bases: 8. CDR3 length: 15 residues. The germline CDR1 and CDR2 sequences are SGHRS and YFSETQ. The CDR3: CASSRGQGFGTEAFF. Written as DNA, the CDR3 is TGCGCCAGCAGCAGGGGACAGGGTTTTGGCACTGAAGCTTTCTTT.

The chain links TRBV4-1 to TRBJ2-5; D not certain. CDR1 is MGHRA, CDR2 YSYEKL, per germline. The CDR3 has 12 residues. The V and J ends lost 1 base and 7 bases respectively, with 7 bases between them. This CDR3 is CASSQVPGTQYF. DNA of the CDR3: TGCGCCAGCAGCCAAGTTCCCGGGACCCAGTACTTC.

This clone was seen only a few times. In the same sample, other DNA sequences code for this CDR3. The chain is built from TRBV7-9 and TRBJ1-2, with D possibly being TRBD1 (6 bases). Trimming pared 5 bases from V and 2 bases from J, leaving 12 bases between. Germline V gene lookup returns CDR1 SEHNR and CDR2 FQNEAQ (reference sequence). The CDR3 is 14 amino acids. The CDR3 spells CASSPRTGNYGYTF. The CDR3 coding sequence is TGTGCCAGCAGCCCGAGAACAGGGAACTATGGCTACACCTTC.

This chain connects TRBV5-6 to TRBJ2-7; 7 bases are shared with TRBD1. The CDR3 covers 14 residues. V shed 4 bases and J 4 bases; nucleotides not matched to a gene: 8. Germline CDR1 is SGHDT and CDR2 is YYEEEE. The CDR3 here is CASSQTGTDYEQYF. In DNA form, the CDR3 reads TGTGCCAGCAGCCAAACCGGGACAGATTACGAGCAGTACTTC. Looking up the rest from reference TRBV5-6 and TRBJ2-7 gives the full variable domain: DAGVTQSPTHLIKTRGQQVTLRCSPKSGHDTVSWYQQALGQGPQFIFQYYEEEERQRGNFPDRFSGHQFPNYSSELNVNALLLGDSALYLCASSQTGTDYEQYFGPGTRLTVT.

The CDR3 bases are TGTGCCAGCAGTTTAAGGAGTAACTACGAGCAGTACTTC. Translation gives CASSLRSNYEQYF. The chain joins TRBV28 to TRBJ2-7; D gene unclear. V lost 2 bases to trimming and J lost 3 bases, with 8 bases between them. From germline, CDR1 is MDHEN and CDR2 SYDVKM. The CDR3 spans 13 residues.

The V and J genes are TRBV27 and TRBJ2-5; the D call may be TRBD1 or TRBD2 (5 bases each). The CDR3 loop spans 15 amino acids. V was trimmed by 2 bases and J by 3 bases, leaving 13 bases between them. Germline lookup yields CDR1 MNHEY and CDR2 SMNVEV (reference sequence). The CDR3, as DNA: TGTGCCAGCAGTTTAGGGGGAAGGGGTGAAGAGACCCAGTACTTC. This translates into CASSLGGRGEETQYF.

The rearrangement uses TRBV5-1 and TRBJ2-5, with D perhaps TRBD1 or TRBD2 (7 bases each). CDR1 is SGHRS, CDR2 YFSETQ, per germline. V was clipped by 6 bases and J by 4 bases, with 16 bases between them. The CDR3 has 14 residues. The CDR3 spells CASTRGGPGETQYF. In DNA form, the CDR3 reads TGCGCCAGCACCAGGGGGGGGCCGGGAGAGACCCAGTACTTC.